This T cell receptor beta chain was sequenced in a study of blood T cell repertoires in COVID-19. Sequencing used immunoSEQ multiplex PCR; TCRdb keeps in-frame clones, though not all of them. The sample holds approximately 160,000 clones, more than 90% seen once. Trimming cost V 0 bases and J 3 bases; bases outside gene matches: 4. CDR3 length equals 16 residues. CDR1 and CDR2 from the germline V gene are MNHEY and SVGAGI. The chain links TRBV6-5 to TRBJ1-3, with TRBD1 matching 8 bases. This TCR derives from a man in his sixties with active or convalescent COVID-19. The source material was peripheral blood. This CDR3 reads CASSYSQGGIGNTIYF. The CDR3 DNA sequence: TGTGCCAGCAGTTACTCACAGGGGGGAATTGGAAACACCATATATTTT.